This T cell receptor (beta chain) derives from a study of shared clonotypes between healthy human individuals. Study results and caveats: Naive subsets, compared against memory subsets, generally had larger estimated richness values.

The CDR3 extends over 14 amino acids. CDR1 LNHDA and CDR2 SQIVND come from the germline V gene (reference sequence). V lost 2 bases and J lost 1, with 8 bases in between. Adult donors, all healthy and HIV-negative, had no recent acute infections or vaccinations. The CD8 memory fraction combined CD45RO+ cells with TemRA cells (CCR7-negative CD45RA+). To note about this clone: Its antigen is currently unknown.

Assay runs were performed at deep level. TCRdb's table, derived via immunoSEQ multiplex PCR, lists solely in-frame clones and lacks some. The sample yields approximately 120,000 clones, over 65% seen once. Specimen: memory CD8+ T cells sorted from blood. The subset was: CD45RO+ cells pooled with CCR7-negative TemRA cells. The chain carries TRBV19 and TRBJ1-2; D is ambiguous. The receptor's source is a woman aged 25 to 45 in good health. DNA of the CDR3: TGTGCCAGTAGTATAATGTACAGTAACTATGGCTACACCTTC. Translation: CASSIMYSNYGYTF. The complete variable domain, with remaining parts taken from reference TRBV19 and TRBJ1-2, reads DGGITQSPKYLFRKEGQNVTLSCEQNLNHDAMYWYRQDPGQGLRLIYYSQIVNDFQKGDIAEGYSVSREKKESFPLTVTSAQKNPTAFYLCASSIMYSNYGYTFGSGTRLTVV.